The following is a TCR beta chain sequence with its context. This receptor's antigen is unknown. Base qualities were left out, and no much larger clone turns up one base away. RNA was extracted using the RNeasy kit, and about 0.45 to 1 ug of the RNA was reverse transcribed with random hexamers. TCR beta CDR3 regions were amplified with the immunoSEQ multiplex PCR assay covering 54 Vbeta and 13 Jbeta segments. Bias from PCR amplification was corrected by using a synthetic template baseline for primer optimization and for computational correction. Regarding the original processing steps: Reads were annotated to V, D and J genes according to IMGT and were analyzed with immunoSEQ Analyzer, with only productive sequences retained. To calculate clonality, Shannon entropy was normalized by log2 of the number of productive unique sequences and then subtracted from one. For each patient and control, public and private clones were evaluated within the 100 most prevalent clones. A clone was defined as Susac-specific if it was absent from the healthy and MS cohorts, from roughly 980 published viral clones and from other ImmuneACCESS disease sequences. TCRdb applied fastp at Q25 and MiXCR to the public reads, then kept only in-frame beta chains. Each CDR3 protein appears once, grouped with its most common genes and DNA. TCRdb's processing, not the authors' own work, is the source of the V and J calls. The sample table holds around 270,000 distinct CDR3 sequences, of which 89% were seen once. The ten largest clones capture 0.18% of the sample.

These data come from a study of CD8 T cells in Susac syndrome (dated by TCRdb to about 2019). Background for the entire study: The study used repertoire sequencing to test whether antigen drove CD8+ T cell activation and differentiation in Susac syndrome. The clonality of the CD8+ T cell repertoire was compared across approximately 11 healthy donors, some 14 Susac syndrome patients and around 15 multiple sclerosis patients. The investigation overall reported the following: The number of individuals in the TCR sequencing and HLA analysis was acknowledged as relatively small.

The CDR3 goes from the cysteine to the phenylalanine over 14 residues. Only the CDR3 region is kept as DNA, spanning 42 bases read in frame from base 1. The germline V gene provides CDR1 MNHEY and CDR2 SVGEGT. Compared with germline, V lacks 4 bases and J lacks 6 bases; bases without a gene match: 6. Peripheral blood CD8+ and CD4+ T cells from healthy donors, Susac syndrome patients and multiple sclerosis patients were profiled using high-throughput TCR beta sequencing. Treatment-naive patients with stable or active relapsing-remitting disease fulfilling revised McDonald criteria were used as multiple sclerosis controls. Bulk CD8+ and CD4+ T cells were purified magnetically by negative isolation, whereas CD8+ TEMRA cells were enriched by FACS. Blood was drawn into EDTA tubes, processed within 24 hours, and PBMCs were isolated by density gradient centrifugation. PBMCs intended for TCR sequencing were frozen in liquid nitrogen and were later thawed in a 37 degrees C water bath. A purity of at least 90% was achieved for sorted or isolated CD4+, CD8+ and CD8+ TEMRA cells.

The origin of this receptor is a human donor with multiple sclerosis. Specimen: CD8+ T cells from PBMCs. The receptor chain draws on TRBV6-2 or TRBV6-3 and TRBJ2-3; 8 bases in the middle match TRBD2. The DNA is as follows: TGTGCCAGCAGTTTCAGCGGGAGCAGGGATACGCAGTATTTT. This sequence encodes CASSFSGSRDTQYF.